This T cell receptor beta chain was captured in a study of T cell responses to AZD1222 COVID-19 vaccine. Notes on the study in general: Repertoires were obtained solely post-peak T cell response. The donors showed a predominance of white British ancestry and of females, with possible underestimation of clonal diversity. The breadth and depth of Spike-specific TCRs increased once two AZD1222 doses had been given. Regions 160-218 and 743-854 held dominance among vaccine-associated CD4 TCRs, which spanned spike.

A note on this clone: Its antigen is currently unknown.

Libraries were prepared by immunoSEQ multiplex PCR; TCRdb keeps only in-frame clonotypes and omits some of them. There are 100,000 to 150,000 clones in the sample; approximately 91% occur only once, and approximately 6.8% lies in the top ten. This material consisted of peripheral blood, taken on day 0 of AZD1222 vaccination. The receptor's source is an adult in good health.

In nucleotides, the CDR3 is TGTGCCAGCAAGCAGAGCTCCTACGAGCAGTACTTC. It translates to CASKQSSYEQYF. The chain couples TRBV2 to TRBJ2-7; unclear D gene. Looked up from germline, CDR1 is SNHLY and CDR2 is FYNNEI. This CDR3 has 12 residues. Trimming cost V 7 bases and J 0 bases, with 7 bases left between them.